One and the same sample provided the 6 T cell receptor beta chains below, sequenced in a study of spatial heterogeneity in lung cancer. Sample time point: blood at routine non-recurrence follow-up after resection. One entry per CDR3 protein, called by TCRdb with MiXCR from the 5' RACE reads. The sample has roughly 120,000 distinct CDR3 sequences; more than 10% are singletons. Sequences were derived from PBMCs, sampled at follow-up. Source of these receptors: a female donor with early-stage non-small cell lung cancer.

The CDR3 reads CASSQTTGVNEKLFF. As DNA, the CDR3 is TGTGCCAGCAGCCAGACGACAGGAGTAAATGAAAAACTGTTTTTT. The rearrangement uses TRBV7-9 and TRBJ1-4, with D maybe TRBD1 (6 bases). Trimming took 5 bases from V and 5 from J, leaving 15 bases between them. There are 15 residues in the CDR3. CDR1 and CDR2 from the germline V gene are SEHNR and FQNEAQ (reference sequence).

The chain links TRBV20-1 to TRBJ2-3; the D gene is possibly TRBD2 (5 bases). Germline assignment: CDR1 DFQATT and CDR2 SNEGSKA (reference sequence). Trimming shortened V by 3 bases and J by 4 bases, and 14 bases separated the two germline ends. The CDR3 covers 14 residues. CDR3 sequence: CSASARVGSDTQYF. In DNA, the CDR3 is TGCAGTGCTAGTGCGCGGGTGGGTTCAGATACGCAGTATTTT.

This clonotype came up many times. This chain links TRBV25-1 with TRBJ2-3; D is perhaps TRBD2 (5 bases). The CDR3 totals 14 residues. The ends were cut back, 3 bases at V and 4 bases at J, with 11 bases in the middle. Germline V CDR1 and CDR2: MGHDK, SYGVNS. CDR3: CASSDKADPDTQYF. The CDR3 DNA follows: TGTGCCAGCAGTGATAAAGCGGACCCAGATACGCAGTATTTT. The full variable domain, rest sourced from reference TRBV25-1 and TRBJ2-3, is EADIYQTPRYLVIGTGKKITLECSQTMGHDKMYWYQQDPGMELHLIHYSYGVNSTEKGDLSSESTVSRIRTEHFPLTLESARPSHTSQYLCASSDKADPDTQYFGPGTRLTVL.

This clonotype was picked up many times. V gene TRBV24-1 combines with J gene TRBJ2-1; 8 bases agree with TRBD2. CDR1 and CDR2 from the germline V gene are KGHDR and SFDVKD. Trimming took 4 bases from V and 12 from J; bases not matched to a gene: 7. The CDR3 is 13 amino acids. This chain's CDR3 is CATSDPAGGRQFF. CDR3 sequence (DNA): TGTGCCACCAGTGACCCCGCGGGAGGTAGGCAGTTCTTC.

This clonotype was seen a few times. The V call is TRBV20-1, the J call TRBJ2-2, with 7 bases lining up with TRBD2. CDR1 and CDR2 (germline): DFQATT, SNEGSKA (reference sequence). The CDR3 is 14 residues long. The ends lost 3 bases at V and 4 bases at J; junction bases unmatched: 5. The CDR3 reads CSASPGTITGELFF. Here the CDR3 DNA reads TGCAGTGCTAGCCCCGGGACTATCACCGGGGAGCTGTTTTTT.

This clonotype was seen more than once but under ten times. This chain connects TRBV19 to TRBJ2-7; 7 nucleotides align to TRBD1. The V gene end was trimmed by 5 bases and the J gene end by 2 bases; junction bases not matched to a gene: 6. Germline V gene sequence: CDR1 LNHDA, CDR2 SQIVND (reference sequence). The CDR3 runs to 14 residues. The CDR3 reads CASSRTGGTYEQYF. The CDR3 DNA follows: TGTGCCAGTAGTCGGACAGGAGGAACCTACGAGCAGTACTTC.